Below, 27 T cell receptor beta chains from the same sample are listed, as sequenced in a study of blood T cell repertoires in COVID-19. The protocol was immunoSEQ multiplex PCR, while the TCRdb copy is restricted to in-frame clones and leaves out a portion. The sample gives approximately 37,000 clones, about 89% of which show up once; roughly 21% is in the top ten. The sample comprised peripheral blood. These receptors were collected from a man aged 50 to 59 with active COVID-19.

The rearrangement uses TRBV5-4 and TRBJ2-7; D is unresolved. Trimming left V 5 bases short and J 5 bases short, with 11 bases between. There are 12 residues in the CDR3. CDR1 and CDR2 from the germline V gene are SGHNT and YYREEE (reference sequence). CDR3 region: CASRVGRNEQYF. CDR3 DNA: TGTGCCAGCAGGGTGGGCAGGAACGAGCAGTACTTC.

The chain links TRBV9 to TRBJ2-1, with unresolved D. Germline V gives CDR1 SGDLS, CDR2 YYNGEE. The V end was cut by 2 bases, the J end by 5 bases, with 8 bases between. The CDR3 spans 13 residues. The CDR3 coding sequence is TGTGCCAGCAGCGTCGGTTACGACAATGAGCAGTTCTTC. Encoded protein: CASSVGYDNEQFF.

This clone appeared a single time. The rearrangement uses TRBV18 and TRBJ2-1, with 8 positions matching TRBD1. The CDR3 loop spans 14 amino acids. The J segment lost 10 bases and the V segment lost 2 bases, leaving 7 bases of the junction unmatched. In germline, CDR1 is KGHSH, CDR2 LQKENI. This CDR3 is CASSPARGRMEQFF. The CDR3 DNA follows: TGTGCCAGCTCACCAGCCAGGGGGCGCATGGAGCAGTTCTTC.

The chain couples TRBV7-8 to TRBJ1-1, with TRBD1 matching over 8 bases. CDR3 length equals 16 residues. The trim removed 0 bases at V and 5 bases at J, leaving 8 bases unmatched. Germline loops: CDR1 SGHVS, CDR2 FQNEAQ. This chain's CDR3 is CASSLALRGRGTEAFF. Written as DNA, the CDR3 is TGTGCCAGCAGCTTAGCGCTCAGGGGGCGAGGGACTGAAGCTTTCTTT.

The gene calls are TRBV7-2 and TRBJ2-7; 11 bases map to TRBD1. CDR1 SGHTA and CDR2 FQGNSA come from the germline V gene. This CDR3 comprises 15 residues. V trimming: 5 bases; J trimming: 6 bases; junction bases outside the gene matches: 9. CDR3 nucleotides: TGTGCCAGCAGCCCCCGGACAGGGGGCTTTCCCGAGCAGTACTTC. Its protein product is CASSPRTGGFPEQYF.

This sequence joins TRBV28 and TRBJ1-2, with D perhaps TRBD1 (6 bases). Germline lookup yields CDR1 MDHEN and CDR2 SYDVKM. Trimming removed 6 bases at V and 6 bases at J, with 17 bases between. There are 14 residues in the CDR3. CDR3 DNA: TGTGCCAGCAGGGGGGCCGCCTGGGGGAATGGCTACACCTTC. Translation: CASRGAAWGNGYTF.

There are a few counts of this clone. Written as DNA, the CDR3 is TGTGCCAGTAGTATGGACAACACCTACGAGCAGTACTTC. As protein: CASSMDNTYEQYF. The chain uses TRBV19 and TRBJ2-7, with D tentatively TRBD1 (5 bases). Per the germline V gene, CDR1 is LNHDA and CDR2 is SQIVND (reference sequence). The CDR3 length is 13 residues. V dropped 3 bases and J dropped 2 bases, with 8 bases sitting between them.

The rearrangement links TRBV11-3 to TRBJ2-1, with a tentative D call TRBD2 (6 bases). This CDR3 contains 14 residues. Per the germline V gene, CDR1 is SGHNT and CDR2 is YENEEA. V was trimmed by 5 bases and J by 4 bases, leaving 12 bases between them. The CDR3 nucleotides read TGTGCCAGCAGCCCACGGGACTTATACAATGAGCAGTTCTTC. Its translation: CASSPRDLYNEQFF.

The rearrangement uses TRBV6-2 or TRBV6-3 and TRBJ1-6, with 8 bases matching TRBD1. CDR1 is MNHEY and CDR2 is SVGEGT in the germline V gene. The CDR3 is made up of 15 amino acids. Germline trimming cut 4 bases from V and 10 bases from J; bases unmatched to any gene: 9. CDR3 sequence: CASSWLQGERSPLHF. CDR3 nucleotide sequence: TGTGCCAGCAGTTGGCTACAGGGGGAGAGATCACCCCTCCACTTT.

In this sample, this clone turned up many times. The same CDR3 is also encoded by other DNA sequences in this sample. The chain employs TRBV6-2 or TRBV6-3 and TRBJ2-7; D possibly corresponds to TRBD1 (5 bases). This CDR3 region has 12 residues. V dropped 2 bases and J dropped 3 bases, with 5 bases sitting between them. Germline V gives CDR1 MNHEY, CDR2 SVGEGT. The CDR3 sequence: CASSYQGYEQYF. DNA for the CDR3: TGTGCCAGCAGTTACCAGGGCTACGAGCAGTACTTC.

CDR3 protein: CASSSLAGVLAIQYF. The CDR3 nucleotides are TGTGCCAGCAGCTCCTTAGCGGGAGTGTTGGCCATTCAGTACTTC. The chain carries TRBV9 and TRBJ2-4; 9 bases are a match to TRBD2. J lost 9 bases, V lost 4 bases, and 11 bases had no gene match. This CDR3 is 15 amino acids long. CDR1 and CDR2 (germline): SGDLS, YYNGEE.

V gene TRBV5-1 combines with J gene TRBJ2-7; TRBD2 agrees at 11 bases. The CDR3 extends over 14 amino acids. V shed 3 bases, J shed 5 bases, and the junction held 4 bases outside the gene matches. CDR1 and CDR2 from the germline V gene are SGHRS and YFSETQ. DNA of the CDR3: TGCGCCAGCAGCTCCTCGGGACTAGCGGACGAGCAGTACTTC. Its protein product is CASSSSGLADEQYF.

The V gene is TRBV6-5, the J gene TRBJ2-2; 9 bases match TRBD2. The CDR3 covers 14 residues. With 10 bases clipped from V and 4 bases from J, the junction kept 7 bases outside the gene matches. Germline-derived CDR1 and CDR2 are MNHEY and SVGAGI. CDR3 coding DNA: TGTGCCACCTTAGCGGGAGAGGGCACCGGGGAGCTGTTTTTT. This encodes CATLAGEGTGELFF.

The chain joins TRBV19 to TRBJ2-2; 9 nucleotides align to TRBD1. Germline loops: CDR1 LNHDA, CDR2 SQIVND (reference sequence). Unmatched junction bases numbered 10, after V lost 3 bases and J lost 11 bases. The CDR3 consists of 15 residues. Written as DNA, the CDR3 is TGTGCCAGTAGTATTGCACGGACAGGGGTGCGAGAGCTGTTTTTT. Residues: CASSIARTGVRELFF.

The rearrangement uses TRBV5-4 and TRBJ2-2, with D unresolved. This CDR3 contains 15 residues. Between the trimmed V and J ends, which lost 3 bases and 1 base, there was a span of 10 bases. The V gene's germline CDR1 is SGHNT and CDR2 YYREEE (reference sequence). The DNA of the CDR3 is TGTGCCAGCAGCTCCTCCGGGTGGAACACCGGGGAGCTGTTTTTT. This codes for CASSSSGWNTGELFF.

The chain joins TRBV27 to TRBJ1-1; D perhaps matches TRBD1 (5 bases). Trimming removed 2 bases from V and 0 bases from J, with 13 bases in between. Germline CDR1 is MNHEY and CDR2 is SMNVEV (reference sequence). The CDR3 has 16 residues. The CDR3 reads CASSLRGQAVNTEAFF. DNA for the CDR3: TGTGCCAGCAGTTTAAGGGGCCAAGCCGTGAACACTGAAGCTTTCTTT.

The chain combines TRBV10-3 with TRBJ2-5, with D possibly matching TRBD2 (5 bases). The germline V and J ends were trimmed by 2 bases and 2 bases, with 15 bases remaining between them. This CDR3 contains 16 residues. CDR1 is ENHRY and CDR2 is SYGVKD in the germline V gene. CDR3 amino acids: CAISERRAGPQETQYF. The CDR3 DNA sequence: TGTGCCATCAGTGAGCGACGGGCGGGCCCTCAAGAGACCCAGTACTTC.

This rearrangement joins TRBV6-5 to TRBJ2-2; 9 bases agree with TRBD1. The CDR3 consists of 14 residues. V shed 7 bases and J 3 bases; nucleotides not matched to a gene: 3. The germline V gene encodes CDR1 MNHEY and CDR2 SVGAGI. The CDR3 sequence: CASTWTGDTGELFF. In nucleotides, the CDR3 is TGTGCCAGCACTTGGACAGGGGACACCGGGGAGCTGTTTTTT.

The CDR3 spells CAWNPDSPVKGVFYSPLHF. The DNA for the CDR3 is TGTGCCTGGAACCCGGACTCACCAGTCAAGGGGGTATTTTATTCACCCCTCCACTTT. V is TRBV30 and J is TRBJ1-6; the D gene is possibly TRBD1 (6 bases). The V end lost 4 bases, the J end lost 8 bases, and 30 bases lay between the germline ends. This CDR3 contains 19 residues. Germline-derived CDR1 and CDR2 are GTSNPN and SVGIG (reference sequence).

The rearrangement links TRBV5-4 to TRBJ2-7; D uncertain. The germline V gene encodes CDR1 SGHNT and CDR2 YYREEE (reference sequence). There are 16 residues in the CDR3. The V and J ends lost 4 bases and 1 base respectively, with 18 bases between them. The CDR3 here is CASSPAAAVGSYEQYF. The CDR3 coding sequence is TGTGCCAGCAGCCCGGCGGCGGCCGTGGGTTCCTACGAGCAGTACTTC.

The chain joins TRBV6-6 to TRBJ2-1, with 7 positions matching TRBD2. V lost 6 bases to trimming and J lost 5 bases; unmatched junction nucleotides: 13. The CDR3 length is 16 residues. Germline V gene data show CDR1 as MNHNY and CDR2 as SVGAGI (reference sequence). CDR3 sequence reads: CASSWGSGRAHNEQFF. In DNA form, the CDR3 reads TGTGCCAGCAGCTGGGGAAGTGGGAGGGCCCACAATGAGCAGTTCTTC.

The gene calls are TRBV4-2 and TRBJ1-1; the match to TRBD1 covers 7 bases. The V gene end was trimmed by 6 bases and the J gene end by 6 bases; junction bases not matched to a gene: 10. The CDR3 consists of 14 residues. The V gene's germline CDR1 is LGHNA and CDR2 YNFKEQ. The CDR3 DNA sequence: TGTGCCAGCAGGTGGACAGGCTCGGAGTCTGAAGCTTTCTTT. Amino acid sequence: CASRWTGSESEAFF.

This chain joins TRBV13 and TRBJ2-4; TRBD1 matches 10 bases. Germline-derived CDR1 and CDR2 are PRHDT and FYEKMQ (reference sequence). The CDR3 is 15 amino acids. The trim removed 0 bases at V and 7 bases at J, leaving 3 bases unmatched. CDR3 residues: CASSLGTGGGNIQYF. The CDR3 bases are TGTGCCAGCAGCTTAGGGACAGGGGGCGGCAACATTCAGTACTTC. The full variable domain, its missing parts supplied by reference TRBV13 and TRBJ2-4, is AAGVIQSPRHLIKEKRETATLKCYPIPRHDTVYWYQQGPGQDPQFLISFYEKMQSDKGSIPDRFSAQQFSDYHSELNMSSLELGDSALYFCASSLGTGGGNIQYFGAGTRLSVL.

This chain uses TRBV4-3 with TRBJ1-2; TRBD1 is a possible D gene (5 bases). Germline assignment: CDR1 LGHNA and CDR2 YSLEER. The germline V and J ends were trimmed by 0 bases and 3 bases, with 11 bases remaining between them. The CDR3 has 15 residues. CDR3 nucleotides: TGCGCCAGCAGCCAAGAGGGGCGAGAGGACTATGGCTACACCTTC. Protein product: CASSQEGREDYGYTF.

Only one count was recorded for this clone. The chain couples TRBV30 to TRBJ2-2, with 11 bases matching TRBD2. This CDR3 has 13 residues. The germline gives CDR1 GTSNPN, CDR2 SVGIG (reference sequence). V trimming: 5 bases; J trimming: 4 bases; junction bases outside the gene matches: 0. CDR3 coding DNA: TGTGCCTGGGGGACTAGCGGCACCGGGGAGCTGTTTTTT. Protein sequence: CAWGTSGTGELFF.

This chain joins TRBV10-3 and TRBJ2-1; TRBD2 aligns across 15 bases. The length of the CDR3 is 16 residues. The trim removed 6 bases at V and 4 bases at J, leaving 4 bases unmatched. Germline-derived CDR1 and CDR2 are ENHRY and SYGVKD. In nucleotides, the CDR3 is TGTGCCATCAGGGCGGGACTAGCGGGGGGATACAATGAGCAGTTCTTC. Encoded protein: CAIRAGLAGGYNEQFF.

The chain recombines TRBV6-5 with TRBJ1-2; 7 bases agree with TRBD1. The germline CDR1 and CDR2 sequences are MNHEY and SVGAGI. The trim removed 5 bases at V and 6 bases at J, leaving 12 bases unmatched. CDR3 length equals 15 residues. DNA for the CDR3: TGTGCCAGCAGTCCCCAGGACAGGCCCCTGGATGGCTACACCTTC. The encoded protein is CASSPQDRPLDGYTF.